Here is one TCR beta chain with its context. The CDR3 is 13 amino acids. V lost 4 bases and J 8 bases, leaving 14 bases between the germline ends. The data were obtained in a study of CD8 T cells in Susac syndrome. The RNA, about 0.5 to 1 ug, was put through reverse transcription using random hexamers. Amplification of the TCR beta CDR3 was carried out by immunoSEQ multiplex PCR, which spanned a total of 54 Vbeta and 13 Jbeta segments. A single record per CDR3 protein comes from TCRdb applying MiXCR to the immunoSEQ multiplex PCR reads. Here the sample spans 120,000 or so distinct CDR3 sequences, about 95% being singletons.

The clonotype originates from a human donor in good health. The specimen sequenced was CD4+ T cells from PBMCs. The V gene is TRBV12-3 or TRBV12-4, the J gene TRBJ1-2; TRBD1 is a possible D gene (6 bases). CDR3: CASSYRGGGGYTF. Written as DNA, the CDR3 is TGTGCCAGCAGTTATAGAGGAGGGGGAGGCTACACCTTC.